Listed here are 3 T cell receptor beta chains from one sample, sequenced in a study of blood T cell repertoires in COVID-19. The method was immunoSEQ multiplex PCR; TCRdb's version includes in-frame clones alone and lacks a portion of them. The sample records 260,000 or so clones, approximately 91% being singletons. The sequencing sample was made of peripheral blood. These receptors all come from a human donor in a cohort sampled during active COVID-19.

The chain is built from TRBV10-3 and TRBJ1-2; 8 positions agree with TRBD1. Germline V gives CDR1 ENHRY, CDR2 SYGVKD. CDR3 length: 13 amino acids. V trimming: 8 bases; J trimming: 3 bases; junction bases outside the gene matches: 5. The CDR3 sequence: CAILRDRHYGYTF. The CDR3 DNA follows: TGTGCCATCCTCCGGGACAGGCACTATGGCTACACCTTC.

The count of this clone is one. The genes are TRBV3-1 (or the pseudogene TRBV3-2) and TRBJ2-4; 8 nucleotides agree with TRBD1. CDR3 length: 14 residues. Looked up from germline, CDR1 is LGHDT and CDR2 is YNNKEL (reference sequence). The trim removed 4 bases at V and 7 bases at J, leaving 6 bases unmatched. The CDR3 here is CASSPTGDKNIQYF. The CDR3 DNA reads as TGTGCCAGCAGCCCGACAGGGGATAAGAACATTCAGTACTTC.

This chain joins TRBV6-2 or TRBV6-3 and TRBJ2-7, with 8 bases lining up with TRBD1. V shed 3 bases, J shed 1 base, and the junction held 2 bases outside the gene matches. The CDR3 runs to 14 residues. Per germline, CDR1 MNHEY and CDR2 SVGEGT. The CDR3, as DNA: TGTGCCAGCAGTTATGGGGACAGGTCCTACGAGCAGTACTTC. It encodes CASSYGDRSYEQYF.